This is a list of T cell receptor beta chains from one sample in a study of CD8+ T cells in alopecia areata. Measured with immunoSEQ multiplex PCR; TCRdb has only the in-frame clones, and not every one. This table holds 150,000 to 200,000 clones, roughly three fifths found once. Specimen: CD4+ T cells sorted from blood, collected around week 50, from a patient treated with tofacitinib. Source of these receptors: a human donor with alopecia areata. Each CDR3 is given with its conserved first and last residue. D genes are given only for firm matches. Part of the rows lack a size; the others show once, few, many or a class for expanded clones.

D	J	V	size	CDR3
.	TRBJ2-1	TRBV9	.	CASSVEAWDEQFF
.	TRBJ2-3	TRBV10-3	.	CASKQGTSTDTQYF
.	TRBJ1-1	TRBV6-5	.	CASTPAGVNTEAFF
.	TRBJ2-5	TRBV9	.	CASSVSAAVQETQYF
.	TRBJ2-3	TRBV2	few	CASSDNWAATDTQYF
TRBD1	TRBJ1-5	TRBV7-2	.	CASSPSGQVNQPQHF
.	TRBJ1-6	TRBV4-3	.	CASSQQPVGDSPLHF
TRBD2	TRBJ2-1	TRBV7-2	few	CASSLGLAGGLTNEQFF
TRBD2	TRBJ2-7	TRBV5-1	once	CASSVNLAGDYEQYF
.	TRBJ1-1	TRBV6-5	few	CASALKLNTEAFF
.	TRBJ2-7	TRBV11-2	few	CASSRSYEQYF
.	TRBJ2-7	TRBV30	.	CAWHHRDTNYEQYF
.	TRBJ2-7	TRBV5-1	.	CASSPPVSSYEQYF
.	TRBJ1-1	TRBV25-1	.	CASSESRARTEAFF
.	TRBJ2-2	TRBV5-1	few	CASSSFRGSTGELFF
.	TRBJ2-1	TRBV5-1	few	CASSVQQGYVEQFF
.	TRBJ2-1	TRBV19	.	CASSPRGPEQFF
.	TRBJ1-2	TRBV4-3	.	CASSQVTANYGYTF
.	TRBJ1-2	TRBV6-1	.	CASTPRAGNRYGYTF
.	TRBJ1-3	TRBV18	.	CASSPLSVHRDGNTIYF
.	TRBJ2-7	TRBV7-2	.	CASSLGGKPYEQYF
TRBD2	TRBJ2-5	TRBV7-6	many	CASSLAGGQETQYF
.	TRBJ1-2	TRBV30	.	CAWSSQGLGYTF
.	TRBJ2-3	TRBV7-2	.	CASSPASGTDTQYF
.	TRBJ2-3	TRBV30	.	CAWTSPPTDTQYF
TRBD1	TRBJ2-4	TRBV14	once	CASSQRDVGTGVRHIQYF
TRBD1	TRBJ2-1	TRBV4-3	.	CASSTQGQGLYEQFF
.	TRBJ2-5	TRBV10-2	.	CASGWGWETQYF
.	TRBJ1-5	TRBV6-6	.	CASRPSPGSNQPQHF
TRBD1	TRBJ1-2	TRBV15	.	CATSRGQEGAGYGYTF
.	TRBJ2-4	TRBV30	.	CAWLEAGVAKNIQYF